This TCR beta chain was identified during a study of T cell responses to AZD1222 COVID-19 vaccine. TCRdb's table, derived via immunoSEQ multiplex PCR, lists solely in-frame clones and lacks some. This sample's clone table lists under 150,000 clones. The sequenced sample was peripheral blood. The receptor was isolated from an adult in good health.

CDR3 in DNA: TGTGCCAGCAGTGAGACAGGGGTAGACTATGGCTACACCTTC. Its translation: CASSETGVDYGYTF. The rearrangement uses TRBV6-1 and TRBJ1-2; 8 bases align to TRBD1. Trimming took 3 bases from V and 3 from J; bases not matched to a gene: 3. This CDR3 spans 14 amino acids. Germline V gene lookup returns CDR1 MNHNS and CDR2 SASEGT.